This entry lists 2 T cell receptor beta chains sequenced from one sample in a study of regulatory T cells in long-lasting Graves disease. Time point: newly diagnosed GD, antithyroid drugs for less than 3 months. Preparation of the TCR library used RNA extracted from PBMCs. With iRepertoire HTBI primers and Arm-PCR of CDR3 regions, TCR beta libraries were built. TCRdb ran MiXCR on the multiplex PCR reads and lists one entry per CDR3 protein. This table holds 350,000 to 450,000 distinct CDR3 sequences, about 12% found once. These data also formed part of another study, on T cells in Graves' hyperthyroidism and ophthalmopathy.

The sequencing used peripheral blood mononuclear cells (PBMCs), collected at new diagnosis, from a patient treated with antithyroid drugs. These receptors came from a woman between 18 and 30 years old with Graves disease.

This clonotype has just a few counts. This chain's CDR3 is CASSQRLPGGTEAFF. CDR3 DNA: TGTGCCAGCAGCCAAAGGTTGCCTGGGGGCACTGAAGCTTTCTTT. J is TRBJ1-1 and V is TRBV4-2; D might be TRBD1 (5 bases). The CDR3 covers 15 residues. The V gene lost 2 bases and the J gene lost 4 bases, with 14 bases spanning the gap. CDR1 is LGHNA, CDR2 YNFKEQ, per germline.

Worth noting for this clonotype: Because it lacks the conserved phenylalanine or tryptophan at the end, this CDR3 is likely a read error. The chain carries TRBV20-1 and TRBJ2-1; tentatively, D is TRBD2 (6 bases). The ends were cut back, 6 bases at V and 1 base at J, with 13 bases in the middle. The CDR3 has 14 amino acids. Germline CDR1 and CDR2: DFQATT and SNEGSKA (reference sequence). The CDR3 spells CSAHSRGSYNEQFS. CDR3 nucleotide sequence: TGCAGTGCCCATAGCCGGGGGTCCTACAATGAGCAGTTCTCC.